One and the same sample provided the 12 T cell receptor beta chains below, sequenced in a study of Ad26.COV2.S vaccination and SARS-CoV-2 variants. The treatment is: about 20 received Ad26.COV2.S at low or high dose, single or two shots; 5 received placebo; per-sample allocation not given. Sampling was performed 63 days after the first vaccine or placebo injection. The data were produced by immunoSEQ multiplex PCR, yet TCRdb's version contains in-frame clones alone and is incomplete. The sample records more than 300,000 clones, around 84% being singletons. The source material was peripheral blood, sampled in a trial of Ad26.COV2.S vaccine versus placebo. Receptors originate from a person between 18 and 65 years old who received the Ad26.COV2.S COVID-19 vaccine or a placebo.

The V gene is TRBV5-5, the J gene TRBJ1-5; D gene unclear. V gave up 0 bases and J gave up 7 bases, with 8 bases separating them. The CDR3 is made up of 13 amino acids. The germline V gene has CDR1 SGHKS and CDR2 YYEKEE (reference sequence). The CDR3 nucleotides read TGTGCCAGCAGCTTGGGAGTATTCCAGCCCCAGCATTTT. Its protein product is CASSLGVFQPQHF.

The V call is TRBV6-6, the J call TRBJ1-1, with D maybe TRBD1 (5 bases). Germline assignment: CDR1 MNHNY and CDR2 SVGAGI (reference sequence). This CDR3 spans 14 amino acids. V was cut by 6 bases and J by 1 base, with 12 bases left in between. CDR3 amino acids: CASRGGPSNTEAFF. DNA of the CDR3: TGTGCCAGCAGGGGGGGACCATCGAACACTGAAGCTTTCTTT.

This clone is a singleton in its sample. V usage is TRBV10-3 and J usage is TRBJ2-5; D possibly corresponds to TRBD1 (6 bases). This CDR3 has 12 amino acids. V shed 10 bases and J shed 5 bases, with 14 bases lying between them. Germline V gene lookup returns CDR1 ENHRY and CDR2 SYGVKD. The CDR3 loop reads CATRGGAETQYF. The CDR3 DNA is TGTGCCACCAGAGGGGGTGCGGAGACCCAGTACTTC.

The CDR3 sequence is CASSESPQGAAGANVLTF. In DNA form, the CDR3 reads TGTGCCAGCAGCGAGAGTCCACAGGGGGCAGCTGGGGCCAACGTCCTGACTTTC. The chain joins TRBV9 to TRBJ2-6, with 9 bases matching TRBD1. Germline loops: CDR1 SGDLS, CDR2 YYNGEE. This CDR3 has 18 residues. Germline trimming cut 3 bases from V and 2 bases from J; bases unmatched to any gene: 9.

This sequence joins TRBV13 and TRBJ2-7; 7 nucleotides match TRBD1. The CDR3 is 16 residues long. Germline V gene sequence: CDR1 PRHDT, CDR2 FYEKMQ (reference sequence). V trimming: 5 bases; J trimming: 0 bases; junction bases outside the gene matches: 10. The CDR3 DNA reads TGTGCCAGCAGCCTCTATTCCAGGGGGATCTCCTACGAGCAGTACTTC. Encoded protein: CASSLYSRGISYEQYF. The entire variable domain, with the rest obtained from reference TRBV13 and TRBJ2-7, is as follows: AAGVIQSPRHLIKEKRETATLKCYPIPRHDTVYWYQQGPGQDPQFLISFYEKMQSDKGSIPDRFSAQQFSDYHSELNMSSLELGDSALYFCASSLYSRGISYEQYFGPGTRLTVT.

The chain uses TRBV30 and TRBJ2-3; TRBD1 matches 7 bases. After removal of 3 bases from V and 11 bases from J, the junction contained 11 bases not matched to a gene. Per germline, CDR1 GTSNPN and CDR2 SVGIG (reference sequence). CDR3 size: 13 residues. CDR3 amino acids: CAWRIPGQMQQYF. The CDR3 DNA reads as TGTGCCTGGAGGATCCCGGGACAGATGCAGCAGTATTTT.

The chain combines TRBV11-3 with TRBJ2-3, with 7 bases matching TRBD1. The V and J ends lost 3 bases and 3 bases, in that order; junction bases with no gene match: 6. Per germline, CDR1 SGHNT and CDR2 YENEEA. This CDR3 is built from 15 residues. CDR3 sequence: CASSFQTGSTDTQYF. In DNA form, the CDR3 reads TGTGCCAGCAGCTTCCAGACAGGGAGTACAGATACGCAGTATTTT.

The rearrangement uses TRBV7-6 and TRBJ1-2; possibly TRBD1 for D (5 bases). Trimming removed 5 bases at V and 3 bases at J, with 19 bases between. The CDR3 consists of 16 residues. Per germline, CDR1 SGHVS and CDR2 FNYEAQ. The DNA of the CDR3 is TGTGCCAGCAGCCTGTTTAGTCAGGGTACTTACTATGGCTACACCTTC. It is translated as CASSLFSQGTYYGYTF.

This chain joins TRBV29-1 and TRBJ2-3; D may be TRBD1 (6 bases). The CDR3 runs to 13 residues. The V end lost 5 bases, the J end lost 1 base, and 10 bases lay between the germline ends. Per germline, CDR1 SQVTM and CDR2 ANQGSEA. The CDR3 sequence: CSVRAGGTDTQYF. Here the CDR3 DNA reads TGCAGCGTTCGGGCAGGGGGCACAGATACGCAGTATTTT.

The chain uses TRBV7-9 and TRBJ1-1; no firm D call. CDR1 is SEHNR, CDR2 FQNEAQ, per germline (reference sequence). Deletions cut 3 bases from V and 1 base from J, with 6 bases between. This CDR3 spans 13 amino acids. CDR3 bases: TGTGCCAGCAGCTTGATGCAGAACACTGAAGCTTTCTTT. Translated: CASSLMQNTEAFF.

The chain uses TRBV3-1 (or the pseudogene TRBV3-2) and TRBJ2-3, with D possibly TRBD2 on 5 matching bases. V lost 0 bases to trimming and J lost 4 bases, with 5 bases between them. The length of the CDR3 is 13 residues. The germline V gene encodes CDR1 LGHDT and CDR2 YNNKEL (reference sequence). The CDR3 DNA reads as TGTGCCAGCAGCCAAGAGCGGGCAGATACGCAGTATTTT. Protein product: CASSQERADTQYF.

This chain links TRBV2 with TRBJ2-3; 8 bases match TRBD2. This CDR3 region has 14 residues. The junction had 9 bases not matched to a gene; V was cut back by 8 bases and J by 5 bases. Germline V gives CDR1 SNHLY, CDR2 FYNNEI. In DNA, the CDR3 is TGTGCCAGCCTGCAGCGGGAGTTTGGAGATACGCAGTATTTT. It is translated as CASLQREFGDTQYF.